These 32 T cell receptor beta chains were all obtained from the same sample, sequenced in a study of blood T cell repertoires in COVID-19. Using immunoSEQ multiplex PCR, the repertoire was profiled, and TCRdb retains in-frame clones only, with some absent. The table has around 280,000 clones, around 90% seen once. The sample consisted of peripheral blood. Receptor source: a woman in her 50s who had recovered from COVID-19.

This sequence joins TRBV5-1 and TRBJ2-6; possibly TRBD2 for D (5 bases). Deletions cut 4 bases from V and 2 bases from J, with 10 bases between. The CDR3 is made up of 15 amino acids. Germline V gene sequence: CDR1 SGHRS, CDR2 YFSETQ. The CDR3 sequence: CASSAGLAGANVLTF. CDR3 nucleotides: TGCGCCAGCAGCGCCGGACTCGCTGGGGCCAACGTCCTGACTTTC.

The chain carries TRBV6-2 or TRBV6-3 and TRBJ1-2; tentatively, D is TRBD1 (6 bases). V dropped 3 bases and J dropped 0 bases, with 11 bases sitting between them. Germline assignment: CDR1 MNHEY and CDR2 SVGEGT. The CDR3 spans 15 residues. The CDR3 nucleotides are TGTGCCAGCAGTTATGGTGGACAGTCTAACTATGGCTACACCTTC. Its translation is CASSYGGQSNYGYTF.

This clone was observed once. The chain is built from TRBV18 and TRBJ1-1; TRBD1 matches at 10 bases. V shed 4 bases, J shed 3 bases, and the junction held 8 bases outside the gene matches. Germline loops: CDR1 KGHSH, CDR2 LQKENI. The CDR3 runs 16 residues. The CDR3 region is CASSQGQGRIYTEAFF. As DNA, the CDR3 is TGTGCCAGCTCACAGGGACAGGGGAGGATTTACACTGAAGCTTTCTTT.

Only a few counts were recorded for this clone. This chain uses TRBV4-2 with TRBJ2-7; D uncertain. The V end lost 2 bases, the J end lost 3 bases, and 8 bases lay between the germline ends. This CDR3 has 13 amino acids. Germline V CDR1 and CDR2: LGHNA, YNFKEQ. The CDR3 region has the DNA TGTGCCAGCAGCCAAAATATCTACTACGAGCAGTACTTC. Translation gives CASSQNIYYEQYF.

The chain is built from TRBV24-1 and TRBJ2-7, with TRBD2 identical over 7 bases. The CDR3 sequence is 16 residues long. V trimming: 3 bases; J trimming: 2 bases; junction bases outside the gene matches: 9. Germline V gives CDR1 KGHDR, CDR2 SFDVKD. The CDR3 here is CATSDQMTSRPYEQYF. CDR3 bases: TGTGCCACCAGTGATCAAATGACTAGCAGACCCTACGAGCAGTACTTC.

The V gene is TRBV7-2, the J gene TRBJ2-2; 8 bases fit TRBD1. CDR1 and CDR2 from the germline V gene are SGHTA and FQGNSA. The CDR3 has 15 residues. The V segment lost 5 bases and the J segment 5 bases; nucleotides outside the gene matches: 7. The CDR3 nucleotides read TGTGCCAGCAGCGCAGGGGGCGGAAAGACCGGGGAGCTGTTTTTT. Its translation is CASSAGGGKTGELFF.

The chain recombines TRBV6-6 with TRBJ1-2; D possibly corresponds to TRBD1 (6 bases). Per germline, CDR1 MNHNY and CDR2 SVGAGI (reference sequence). Trimming took 7 bases from V and 0 from J, leaving 12 bases between them. This CDR3 has 14 residues. CDR3 coding DNA: TGTGCCAGCACCCCACAGGGAACTAACTATGGCTACACCTTC. It specifies CASTPQGTNYGYTF.

This clone was seen just once. This chain uses TRBV28 with TRBJ2-7; 10 bases are a match to TRBD2. Germline loops: CDR1 MDHEN, CDR2 SYDVKM. V lost 6 bases, J lost 4 bases, and 9 bases stayed unmatched. CDR3 length: 15 amino acids. CDR3 nucleotides: TGTGCCAGCAGCGACCTAGCGGGAGTTTTTTACGAGCAGTACTTC. Protein sequence: CASSDLAGVFYEQYF.

The chain is built from TRBV5-1 and TRBJ2-7; D possibly corresponds to TRBD1 (5 bases). Trimming shortened V by 0 bases and J by 7 bases, and 11 bases separated the two germline ends. The CDR3 totals 13 residues. The germline gives CDR1 SGHRS, CDR2 YFSETQ. The CDR3 sequence is CASSLARQGEQYF. The CDR3 nucleotides are TGCGCCAGCAGCTTGGCCCGGCAGGGAGAGCAGTACTTC. Full variable domain (remainder filled in from reference TRBV5-1 and TRBJ2-7): KAGVTQTPRYLIKTRGQQVTLSCSPISGHRSVSWYQQTPGQGLQFLFEYFSETQRNKGNFPGRFSGRQFSNSRSEMNVSTLELGDSALYLCASSLARQGEQYFGPGTRLTVT.

The chain carries TRBV19 and TRBJ1-2; weak D call: TRBD1 (5 bases). Germline lookup yields CDR1 LNHDA and CDR2 SQIVND (reference sequence). The CDR3 sequence is 14 residues long. V was pared by 3 bases and J by 2 bases, with 10 bases between. The CDR3, as DNA: TGTGCCAGTAGTATCGATCCAGGGAACTATGGCTACACCTTC. The encoded protein is CASSIDPGNYGYTF.

The chain joins TRBV28 to TRBJ2-5, with D possibly matching TRBD1 (6 bases). The V end was cut by 5 bases, the J end by 5 bases, with 21 bases between. Germline loops: CDR1 MDHEN, CDR2 SYDVKM. The CDR3 loop spans 16 amino acids. As DNA, the CDR3 is TGTGCCAGCAGTCCCCCCGGGGCAGGGGATGGGGAGACCCAGTACTTC. Protein product: CASSPPGAGDGETQYF.

The genes are TRBV6-4 and TRBJ1-2; D possibly corresponds to TRBD1 (5 bases). Per germline, CDR1 MRHNA and CDR2 SNTAGT. V dropped 3 bases and J dropped 7 bases, with 15 bases sitting between them. This CDR3 has 14 amino acids. The DNA for the CDR3 is TGTGCCAGCAGTGAGCTCATTGGTAGGGGTGGCTACACCTTC. Translation: CASSELIGRGGYTF.

The V gene is TRBV28, the J gene TRBJ1-1, with 8 bases fitting TRBD1. The trim removed 6 bases at V and 3 bases at J, leaving 3 bases unmatched. Looked up from germline, CDR1 is MDHEN and CDR2 is SYDVKM. CDR3 size: 13 residues. The CDR3 bases are TGTGCCAGCAGCCCGGGACAGGACACTGAAGCTTTCTTT. Its protein product is CASSPGQDTEAFF.

This clone has just one count. V and J are TRBV30 and TRBJ1-1; D might be TRBD1 (6 bases). This CDR3 has 12 amino acids. Between the trimmed V and J ends, which lost 1 base and 5 bases, there was a span of 8 bases. CDR1 is GTSNPN, CDR2 SVGIG, per germline (reference sequence). The CDR3 region is CAWSGGRTEAFF. DNA for the CDR3: TGTGCCTGGAGTGGGGGGCGTACTGAAGCTTTCTTT.

The V and J genes are TRBV30 and TRBJ2-5; perhaps TRBD2 as D (6 bases). CDR1 is GTSNPN and CDR2 is SVGIG in the germline V gene (reference sequence). The CDR3 is 15 residues long. The ends were cut back, 2 bases at V and 2 bases at J, with 15 bases in the middle. DNA of the CDR3: TGTGCCTGGAGTCCAGGTGATAGCGGACAAGAGACCCAGTACTTC. Its protein is CAWSPGDSGQETQYF.

The chain recombines TRBV5-1 with TRBJ1-2; 8 nucleotides align to TRBD1. The J segment lost 3 bases and the V segment lost 4 bases, leaving 8 bases of the junction unmatched. The CDR3 totals 15 residues. Germline values: CDR1 SGHRS, CDR2 YFSETQ. The CDR3 spells CASSHGLTGDYGYTF. The CDR3 coding sequence is TGCGCCAGCAGCCATGGCCTGACAGGGGACTATGGCTACACCTTC. Variable domain in full (rest from reference TRBV5-1 and TRBJ1-2): KAGVTQTPRYLIKTRGQQVTLSCSPISGHRSVSWYQQTPGQGLQFLFEYFSETQRNKGNFPGRFSGRQFSNSRSEMNVSTLELGDSALYLCASSHGLTGDYGYTFGSGTRLTVV.

The count of this clone is one. The V gene is TRBV11-2, the J gene TRBJ2-3; D is uncertain. Looked up from germline, CDR1 is SGHAT and CDR2 is FQNNGV. V lost 1 base, J lost 3 bases, and 11 bases lay in between. The CDR3 sequence is 15 residues long. CDR3 protein: CASSLVRVVTDTQYF. CDR3 sequence (DNA): TGTGCCAGCAGCTTAGTTCGTGTAGTTACAGATACGCAGTATTTT.

In this sample, this clone turned up a few times. The chain uses TRBV10-1 and TRBJ1-5, with TRBD1 matching over 7 bases. Germline CDR1 is WNHNN and CDR2 is SYGVQD (reference sequence). V shed 8 bases and J 2 bases; nucleotides not matched to a gene: 12. This CDR3 is 16 amino acids long. This CDR3 reads CASGKGQPPGNQPQHF. The CDR3, as DNA: TGCGCCAGCGGAAAGGGACAGCCGCCCGGCAATCAGCCCCAGCATTTT.

This sequence joins TRBV5-4 and TRBJ2-7; no definite D call. Germline CDR1 SGHNT, CDR2 YYREEE (reference sequence). The CDR3 contains 14 residues. The V end was cut by 4 bases, the J end by 4 bases, with 15 bases between. The CDR3 DNA follows: TGTGCCAGCAGCCAGGCCGAGACCTTGTACGAGCAGTACTTC. Encoded protein: CASSQAETLYEQYF.

This chain uses TRBV11-3 with TRBJ1-2; 8 bases agree with TRBD1. CDR1 and CDR2 from the germline V gene are SGHNT and YENEEA. J lost 7 bases, V lost 1 base, and 2 bases had no gene match. This CDR3 spans 13 amino acids. The CDR3 is CASSLAGGFGYTF. For the CDR3, the DNA is TGTGCCAGCAGCTTAGCAGGGGGCTTTGGCTACACCTTC. Supplemented by reference TRBV11-3 and TRBJ1-2, the full variable domain reads EAGVVQSPRYKIIEKKQPVAFWCNPISGHNTLYWYLQNLGQGPELLIRYENEEAVDDSQLPKDRFSAERLKGVDSTLKIQPAELGDSAVYLCASSLAGGFGYTFGSGTRLTVV.

The gene calls are TRBV25-1 and TRBJ1-2; 8 nucleotides line up with TRBD1. Germline V CDR1 and CDR2: MGHDK, SYGVNS. This CDR3 region has 15 residues. Trimming at V came to 0 bases and at J to 4 bases, leaving 4 bases not matched to a gene. CDR3 DNA sequence: TGTGCCAGCAGTGAATATCAGGGGGCAGGCTATGGCTACACCTTC. Its protein product is CASSEYQGAGYGYTF.

This chain joins TRBV30 and TRBJ2-5; 8 nucleotides match TRBD2. The germline V gene has CDR1 GTSNPN and CDR2 SVGIG (reference sequence). V lost 0 bases, J lost 3 bases, and 9 bases stayed unmatched. This CDR3 is 16 amino acids long. The CDR3 DNA follows: TGTGCCTGGAGTGTTCCCACCGGGACTAGGAAAGAGACCCAGTACTTC. It yields the protein CAWSVPTGTRKETQYF.

This chain links TRBV3-1 (or the pseudogene TRBV3-2) with TRBJ2-4; 10 bases line up with TRBD2. The germline V gene has CDR1 LGHDT and CDR2 YNNKEL (reference sequence). The CDR3 consists of 17 residues. V lost 4 bases and J lost 3; bases outside the gene matches: 9. CDR3 region: CASSPLAGIPHKNIQYF. CDR3 bases: TGTGCCAGCAGCCCACTAGCGGGGATACCTCACAAAAACATTCAGTACTTC.

The chain uses TRBV7-2 and TRBJ2-7, with 10 positions matching TRBD1. Germline values: CDR1 SGHTA, CDR2 FQGNSA. V shed 6 bases, J shed 1 base, and the junction held 9 bases outside the gene matches. CDR3 length equals 16 residues. DNA of the CDR3: TGTGCCAGCAGGACAGGGGGCGTATCAAGTTCCTACGAGCAGTACTTC. Translated: CASRTGGVSSSYEQYF.

The chain carries TRBV7-9 and TRBJ1-6; D uncertain. Per germline, CDR1 SEHNR and CDR2 FQNEAQ (reference sequence). Trimming stripped 2 bases from V and 7 bases from J, with 9 bases between. The CDR3 has 14 residues. CDR3 sequence: CASSLSGLNSPLHF. CDR3 sequence (DNA): TGTGCCAGCAGCTTATCAGGCCTGAATTCACCCCTCCACTTT.

This rearrangement joins TRBV7-2 to TRBJ2-7; TRBD1 might be the D (5 bases). The length of the CDR3 is 15 residues. Trimming shortened V by 0 bases and J by 5 bases, and 14 bases separated the two germline ends. Germline V lookup: CDR1 SGHTA, CDR2 FQGNSA. DNA of the CDR3: TGTGCCAGCAGCTTAGCGTCCAGGGATTTGCACGAGCAGTACTTC. It translates to CASSLASRDLHEQYF.

The chain carries TRBV19 and TRBJ1-5, with 8 positions matching TRBD1. This CDR3 region has 14 residues. Germline CDR1 is LNHDA and CDR2 is SQIVND (reference sequence). With 3 bases clipped from V and 6 bases from J, the junction kept 4 bases outside the gene matches. CDR3 sequence (DNA): TGTGCCAGTAGTATTATGCAGGGGGCTCAGCCCCAGCATTTT. It translates to CASSIMQGAQPQHF.

The J gene is TRBJ1-5, the V gene TRBV6-1, with D unclear. The CDR3 runs to 13 residues. CDR1 and CDR2 from the germline V gene are MNHNS and SASEGT. V was trimmed by 0 bases and J by 9 bases, leaving 9 bases between them. This CDR3 is CASSEARGWPQHF. CDR3 nucleotides: TGTGCCAGCAGTGAAGCGCGAGGGTGGCCCCAGCATTTT.

J is TRBJ1-1 and V is TRBV6-2 or TRBV6-3, with 12 nucleotides matching TRBD1. The ends lost 6 bases at V and 0 bases at J; junction bases unmatched: 8. This CDR3 is built from 17 residues. Germline CDR1 reads MNHEY; CDR2 reads SVGEGT. The DNA for the CDR3 is TGTGCCAGCAGCTCCCGGGACAGGGGGCTGTTGAACACTGAAGCTTTCTTT. This sequence encodes CASSSRDRGLLNTEAFF.

The CDR3 DNA is TGCGCCAGCAGCCAGTGGGGACTAGCGACCGTGGGGGGCACCGGGGAGCTGTTTTTT. Translating gives CASSQWGLATVGGTGELFF. This chain connects TRBV4-1 to TRBJ2-2, with 10 positions matching TRBD2. Trimming removed 3 bases from V and 4 bases from J; junction bases left unmatched: 14. In germline, CDR1 is MGHRA, CDR2 YSYEKL. CDR3 size: 19 residues.

The gene calls are TRBV7-2 and TRBJ1-3; D gene uncertain. The ends were cut back, 3 bases at V and 2 bases at J, with 11 bases in the middle. The CDR3 consists of 15 residues. Germline V gene sequence: CDR1 SGHTA, CDR2 FQGNSA. CDR3 DNA sequence: TGTGCCAGCAGCTTTCCCCGGTACCCTGGAAACACCATATATTTT. Its protein product is CASSFPRYPGNTIYF.

This clone has more than one count but fewer than ten. This sequence joins TRBV30 and TRBJ1-1; no clear D gene. Germline CDR1 is GTSNPN and CDR2 is SVGIG (reference sequence). V lost 2 bases and J 10 bases, leaving 14 bases between the germline ends. CDR3 length equals 12 residues. The CDR3 DNA reads as TGTGCCTGGAGTATTGTTATCACGCGAGCTTTCTTT. Translating it yields CAWSIVITRAFF.